The text below deals with one TCR beta chain. Antigen unknown. A single record per CDR3 protein comes from TCRdb applying MiXCR to the 5' RACE reads. The sample lists 350,000 to 400,000 distinct CDR3 sequences, about 21% seen once, with around 12% in the top ten. The entry originates in a study of T-cell memory formation after mild COVID-19. Overall study results and limits: A second wave of clones peaked on day 37, and their SARS-CoV-2 specificity went unconfirmed.

The germline V gene encodes CDR1 ENHRY and CDR2 SYGVKD. J gave up 0 bases and V 0 bases, and 4 bases lay outside the gene matches. The CDR3 length is 17 residues. The clonotype was recovered from an adult woman who had mild COVID-19 (a few samples of this study predate the infection). Cell type and time point are not known. This chain connects TRBV10-3 to TRBJ2-4; 8 bases are a match to TRBD1. Sequencing used PBMCs or a T cell subset sorted from them (not recorded which). The CDR3 protein is CAISESGTGIAKNIQYF. Here the CDR3 DNA reads TGTGCCATCAGTGAGTCTGGGACAGGAATAGCCAAAAACATTCAGTACTTC.